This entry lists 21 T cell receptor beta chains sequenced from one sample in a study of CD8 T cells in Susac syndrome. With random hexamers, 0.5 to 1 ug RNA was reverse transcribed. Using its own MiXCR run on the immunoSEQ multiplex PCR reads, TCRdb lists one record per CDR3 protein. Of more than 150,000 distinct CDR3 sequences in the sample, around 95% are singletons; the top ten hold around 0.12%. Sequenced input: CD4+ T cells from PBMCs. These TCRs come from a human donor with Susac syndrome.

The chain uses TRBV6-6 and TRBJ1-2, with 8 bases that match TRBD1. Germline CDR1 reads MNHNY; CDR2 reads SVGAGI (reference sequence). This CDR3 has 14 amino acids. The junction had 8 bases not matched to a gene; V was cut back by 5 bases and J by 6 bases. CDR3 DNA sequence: TGTGCCAGCAGTCTCACCCGACAGGGGCATGGCTACACCTTC. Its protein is CASSLTRQGHGYTF.

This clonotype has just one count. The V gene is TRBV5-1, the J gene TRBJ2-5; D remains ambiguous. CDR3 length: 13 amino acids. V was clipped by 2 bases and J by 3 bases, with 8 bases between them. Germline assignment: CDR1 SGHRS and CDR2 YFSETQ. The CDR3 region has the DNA TGCGCCAGCAGCTTCGACATTGAAGAGACCCAGTACTTC. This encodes CASSFDIEETQYF.

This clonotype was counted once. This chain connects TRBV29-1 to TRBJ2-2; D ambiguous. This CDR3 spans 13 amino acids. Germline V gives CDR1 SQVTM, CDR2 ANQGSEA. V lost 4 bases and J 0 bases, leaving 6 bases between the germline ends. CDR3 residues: CSVGGSNTGELFF. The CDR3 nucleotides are TGCAGCGTTGGAGGATCGAACACCGGGGAGCTGTTTTTT.

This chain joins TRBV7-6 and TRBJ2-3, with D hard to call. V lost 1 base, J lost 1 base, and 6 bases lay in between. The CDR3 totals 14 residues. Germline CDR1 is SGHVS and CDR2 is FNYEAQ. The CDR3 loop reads CASSLGVRTDTQYF. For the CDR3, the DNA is TGTGCCAGCAGCTTAGGCGTGCGCACAGATACGCAGTATTTT.

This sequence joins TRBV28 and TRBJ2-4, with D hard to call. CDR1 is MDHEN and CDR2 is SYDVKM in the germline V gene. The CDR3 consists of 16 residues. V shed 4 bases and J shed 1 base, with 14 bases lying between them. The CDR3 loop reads CASSWYGGDAKNIQYF. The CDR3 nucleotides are TGTGCCAGCAGTTGGTACGGTGGCGACGCCAAAAACATTCAGTACTTC.

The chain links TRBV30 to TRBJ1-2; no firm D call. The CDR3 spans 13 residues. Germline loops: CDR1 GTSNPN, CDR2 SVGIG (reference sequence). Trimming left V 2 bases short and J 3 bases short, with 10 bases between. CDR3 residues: CAWSLGKDYGYTF. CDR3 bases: TGTGCCTGGAGTTTAGGGAAGGACTATGGCTACACCTTC.

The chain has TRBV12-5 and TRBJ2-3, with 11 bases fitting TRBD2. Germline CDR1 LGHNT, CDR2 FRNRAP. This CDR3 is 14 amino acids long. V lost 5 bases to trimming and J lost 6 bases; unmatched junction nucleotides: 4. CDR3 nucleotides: TGTGCTAGTGGTCCGGGACTAGCGGTCGATACGCAGTATTTT. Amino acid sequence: CASGPGLAVDTQYF.

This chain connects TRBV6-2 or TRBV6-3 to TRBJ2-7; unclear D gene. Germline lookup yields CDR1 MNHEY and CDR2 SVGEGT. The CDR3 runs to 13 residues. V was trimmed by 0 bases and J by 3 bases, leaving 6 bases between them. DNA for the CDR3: TGTGCCAGCAGTTACTCGATCGGCTACGAGCAGTACTTC. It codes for CASSYSIGYEQYF.

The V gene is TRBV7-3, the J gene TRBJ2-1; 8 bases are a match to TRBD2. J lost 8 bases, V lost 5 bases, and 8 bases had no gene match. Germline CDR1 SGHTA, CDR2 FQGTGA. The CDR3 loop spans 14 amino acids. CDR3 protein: CASSRGGLVDEQFF. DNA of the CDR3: TGTGCCAGCAGCCGAGGGGGACTAGTGGATGAGCAGTTCTTC.

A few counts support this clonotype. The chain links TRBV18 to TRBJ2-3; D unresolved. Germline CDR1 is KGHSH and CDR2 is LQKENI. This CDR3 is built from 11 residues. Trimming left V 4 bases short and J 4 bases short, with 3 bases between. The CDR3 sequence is CASSRADTQYF. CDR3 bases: TGTGCCAGCTCACGAGCAGATACGCAGTATTTT.

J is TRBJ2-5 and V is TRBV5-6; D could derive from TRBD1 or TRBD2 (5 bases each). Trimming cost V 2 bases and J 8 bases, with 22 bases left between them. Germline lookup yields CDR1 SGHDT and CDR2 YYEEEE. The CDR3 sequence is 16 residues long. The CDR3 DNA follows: TGTGCCAGCAGCTTCGGACCCTCGGGGCTAAGAGTTACCCAGTACTTC. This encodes CASSFGPSGLRVTQYF.

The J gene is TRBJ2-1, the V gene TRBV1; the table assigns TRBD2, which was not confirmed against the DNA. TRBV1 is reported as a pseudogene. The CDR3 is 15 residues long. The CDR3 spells CTSSPGTSGINEQFF. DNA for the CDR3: TGCACCAGCAGCCCCGGGACTAGCGGGATAAATGAGCAGTTCTTC.

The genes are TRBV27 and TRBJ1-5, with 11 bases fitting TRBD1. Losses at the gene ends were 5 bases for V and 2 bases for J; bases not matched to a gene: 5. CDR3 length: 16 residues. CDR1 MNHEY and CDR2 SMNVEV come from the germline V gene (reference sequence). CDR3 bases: TGTGCCAGCAGTGGGACAGGGGGGTCTCGCAATCAGCCCCAGCATTTT. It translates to CASSGTGGSRNQPQHF.

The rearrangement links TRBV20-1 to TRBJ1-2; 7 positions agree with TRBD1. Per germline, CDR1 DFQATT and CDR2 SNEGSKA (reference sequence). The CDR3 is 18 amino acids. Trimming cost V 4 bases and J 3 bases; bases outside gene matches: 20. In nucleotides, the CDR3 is TGCAGTGCTACACCAGTTCCGGACAGGAACCCGGAAGACTATGGCTACACCTTC. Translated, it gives CSATPVPDRNPEDYGYTF.

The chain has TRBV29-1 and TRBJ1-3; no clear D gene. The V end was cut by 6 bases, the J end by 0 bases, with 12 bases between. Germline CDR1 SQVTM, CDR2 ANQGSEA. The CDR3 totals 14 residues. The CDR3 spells CSVESLNSGNTIYF. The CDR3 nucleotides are TGCAGCGTCGAAAGCCTGAACTCTGGAAACACCATATATTTT.

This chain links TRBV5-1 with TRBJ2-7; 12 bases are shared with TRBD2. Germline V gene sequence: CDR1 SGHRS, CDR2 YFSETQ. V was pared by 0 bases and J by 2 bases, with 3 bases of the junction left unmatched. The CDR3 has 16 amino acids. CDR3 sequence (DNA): TGCGCCAGCAGCTTGGGACTAGCGGGAGCCACCTACGAGCAGTACTTC. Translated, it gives CASSLGLAGATYEQYF.

CDR3 sequence (DNA): TGTGCCAGCATAATGGGGGCTTACAATGAGCAGTTCTTC. Its translation is CASIMGAYNEQFF. V is TRBV2 and J is TRBJ2-1, with a weak D call TRBD1 (6 bases). The CDR3 has 13 amino acids. Germline CDR1 SNHLY, CDR2 FYNNEI. Trimming took 7 bases from V and 4 from J, leaving 11 bases between them. Supplemented by reference TRBV2 and TRBJ2-1, the full variable domain reads EPEVTQTPSHQVTQMGQEVILRCVPISNHLYFYWYRQILGQKVEFLVSFYNNEISEKSEIFDDQFSVERPDGSNFTLKIRSTKLEDSAMYFCASIMGAYNEQFFGPGTRLTVL.

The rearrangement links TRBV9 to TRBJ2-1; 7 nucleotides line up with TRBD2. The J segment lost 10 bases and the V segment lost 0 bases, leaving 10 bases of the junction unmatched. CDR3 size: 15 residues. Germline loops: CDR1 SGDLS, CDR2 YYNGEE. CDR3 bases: TGTGCCAGCAGCGTAGAGTCTAGCGGACGCGGGGAGCAGTTCTTC. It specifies CASSVESSGRGEQFF.

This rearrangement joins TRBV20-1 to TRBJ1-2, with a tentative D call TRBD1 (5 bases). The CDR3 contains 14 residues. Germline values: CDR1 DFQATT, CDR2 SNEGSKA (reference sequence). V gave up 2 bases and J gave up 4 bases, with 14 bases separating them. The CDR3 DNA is TGCAGTGCTAGATCAGGGATTCGGGGCTATGGCTACACCTTC. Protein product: CSARSGIRGYGYTF.

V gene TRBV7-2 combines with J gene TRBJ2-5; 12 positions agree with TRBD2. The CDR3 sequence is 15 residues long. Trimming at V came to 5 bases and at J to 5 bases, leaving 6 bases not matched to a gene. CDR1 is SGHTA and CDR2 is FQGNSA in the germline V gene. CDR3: CASSVPGLAGETQYF. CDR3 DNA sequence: TGTGCCAGCAGCGTTCCGGGACTAGCGGGCGAGACCCAGTACTTC. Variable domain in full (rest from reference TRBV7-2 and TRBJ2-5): GAGVSQSPSNKVTEKGKDVELRCDPISGHTALYWYRQSLGQGLEFLIYFQGNSAPDKSGLPSDRFSAERTGGSVSTLTIQRTQQEDSAVYLCASSVPGLAGETQYFGPGTRLLVL.

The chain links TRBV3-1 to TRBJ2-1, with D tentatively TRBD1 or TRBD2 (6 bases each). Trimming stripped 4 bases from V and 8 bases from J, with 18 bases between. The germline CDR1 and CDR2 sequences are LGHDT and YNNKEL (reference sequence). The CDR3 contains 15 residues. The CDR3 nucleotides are TGTGCCAGCAGCCCCCCGGGGGCACTACTCGATGAGCAGTTCTTC. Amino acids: CASSPPGALLDEQFF.